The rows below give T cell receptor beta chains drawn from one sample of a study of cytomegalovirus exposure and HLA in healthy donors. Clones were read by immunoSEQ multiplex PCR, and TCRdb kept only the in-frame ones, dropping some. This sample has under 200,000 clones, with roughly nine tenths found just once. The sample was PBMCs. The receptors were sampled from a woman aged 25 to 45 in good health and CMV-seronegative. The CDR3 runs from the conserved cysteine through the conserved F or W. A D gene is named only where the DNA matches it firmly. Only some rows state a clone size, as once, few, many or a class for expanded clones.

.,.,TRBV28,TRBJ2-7,TGTGCCAGCAGGCCCGGACCGGTCTACGAGCAGTACTTC,CASRPGPVYEQYF
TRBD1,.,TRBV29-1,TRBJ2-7,TGCAGCGTTGGGACAGGGATTGACGAGCAGTACTTC,CSVGTGIDEQYF
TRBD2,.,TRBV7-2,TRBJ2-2,TGTGCCAGCAAGCGGGGGCGGGGGAACACCGGGGAGCTGTTTTTT,CASKRGRGNTGELFF
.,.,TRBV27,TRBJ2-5,TGTGCCAGCAGTTGGGGCTTCGACTCCCAAGAGACCCAGTACTTC,CASSWGFDSQETQYF
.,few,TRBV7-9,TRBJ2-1,TGTGCCAGCAGCCTTTCCAGGGCGGGTGAGCAGTTCTTC,CASSLSRAGEQFF
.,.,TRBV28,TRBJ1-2,TGTGCCAGCAGTTTACGGCCCGAGATCTATGGCTACACCTTC,CASSLRPEIYGYTF
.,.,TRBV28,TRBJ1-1,TGTGCCAGCAGACCGCAGGTAAACACTGAAGCTTTCTTT,CASRPQVNTEAFF
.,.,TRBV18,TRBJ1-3,TGTGCCAGCTCACCAAGAGGCGTATCGGCCGGAAACACCATATATTTT,CASSPRGVSAGNTIYF
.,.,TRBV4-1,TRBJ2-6,TGCGCCAGCAGCCAAGATAGCAGACCCTCTGGGGCCAACGTCCTGACTTTC,CASSQDSRPSGANVLTF
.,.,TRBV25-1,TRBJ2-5,TGTGCCAGCAGCGACTCCCCCCAAGAGACCCAGTACTTC,CASSDSPQETQYF
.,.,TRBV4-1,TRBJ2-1,TGCGCCAGCAGCCAAGACCCTCGCGGCACCCTTTACAATGAGCAGTTCTTC,CASSQDPRGTLYNEQFF
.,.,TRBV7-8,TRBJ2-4,TGTGCCAGCAGCTTAGCGTCTCGGGGAGCCAAAAACATTCAGTACTTC,CASSLASRGAKNIQYF
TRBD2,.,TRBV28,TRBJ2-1,TGTGCCAGCAGTGAACCCGGGAGGCATAGCTCCTACAATGAGCAGTTCTTC,CASSEPGRHSSYNEQFF
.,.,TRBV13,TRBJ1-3,TGTGCCAGCAGCTTTAGGTCTGGAAACACCATATATTTT,CASSFRSGNTIYF
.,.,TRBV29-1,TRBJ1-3,TGCAGCGTTGAGCCCTATGAGGTCGGAAACACCATATATTTT,CSVEPYEVGNTIYF